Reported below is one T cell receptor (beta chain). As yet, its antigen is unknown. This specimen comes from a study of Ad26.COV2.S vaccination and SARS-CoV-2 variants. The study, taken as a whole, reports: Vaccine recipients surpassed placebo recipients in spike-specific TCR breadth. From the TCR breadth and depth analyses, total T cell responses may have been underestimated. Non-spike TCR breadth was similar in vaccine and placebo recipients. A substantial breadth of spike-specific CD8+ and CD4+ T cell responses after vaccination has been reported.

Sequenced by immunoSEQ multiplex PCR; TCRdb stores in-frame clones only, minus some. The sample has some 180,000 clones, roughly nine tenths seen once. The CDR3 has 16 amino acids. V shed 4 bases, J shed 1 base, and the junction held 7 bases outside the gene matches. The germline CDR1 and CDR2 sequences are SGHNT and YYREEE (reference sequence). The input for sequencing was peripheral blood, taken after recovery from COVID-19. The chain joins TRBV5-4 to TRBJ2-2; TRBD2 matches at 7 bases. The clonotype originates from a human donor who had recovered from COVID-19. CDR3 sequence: CASSPQRGMNTGELFF. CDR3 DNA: TGTGCCAGCAGCCCCCAGCGGGGCATGAACACCGGGGAGCTGTTTTTT.